The sequence of this TCR beta chain was determined in a study of blood T cell repertoires in COVID-19. Study in general: Samples of COVID-19 (acute and convalescent) were obtained from the United States, Italy and Spain. The cDNA or gDNA used as material had been derived from T cells, B-cell-depleted T cells, or PBMCs.

Original analysis: Scientists estimated how many nucleated cells there were by amplifying reference gene primers. TCRdb keeps only in-frame clones here, not all; method: immunoSEQ multiplex PCR. V and J calls and clone size are given by that table; D and trimming were obtained from the DNA. The sample lists around 260,000 clones; around 86% were seen once. CDR3 length: 14 amino acids. Between the trimmed V and J ends, which lost 4 bases and 6 bases, there was a span of 15 bases. Germline-derived CDR1 and CDR2 are SEHNR and FQNEAQ (reference sequence). The rearrangement joins TRBV7-9 to TRBJ1-1; D not resolved. The sequenced material came from peripheral blood. The sequence was collected from a man in his late teens or twenties with active or convalescent COVID-19. This chain's CDR3 is CASSSQVVGAEAFF. The CDR3 region has the DNA TGTGCCAGCAGCTCCCAGGTTGTAGGTGCTGAAGCTTTCTTT.